This T cell receptor beta chain appears in the sequencing data of a study of T cell repertoires in cytomegalovirus infection. Study summary: Evidence of both CMV infection and a matching HLA type came from public TCR beta signatures.

This clonotype was found a few times. Its target is not known. A single record per CDR3 protein comes from TCRdb applying MiXCR to the reads. The data show about 180,000 distinct CDR3 sequences, around 14% seen once. Study-level results: Dominating the ex vivo response were HLA-C-restricted CMV-specific TCR beta clonotypes. Accumulated public TCR beta family frequency recognized individuals carrying CMV together with the relevant HLA.

This clonotype was obtained from a human donor in good health (CMV status not recorded). Some clones in this sample may be carry-over from other donors' samples. The sequenced sample was PBMCs.

The CDR3 region has the DNA TGTGCCAGCAGTGAATACGAGCAGTACTTC. This gives the protein CASSEYEQYF. The genes are TRBV6-1 and TRBJ2-7; D gene unclear. This CDR3 has 10 amino acids. Looked up from germline, CDR1 is MNHNS and CDR2 is SASEGT. Trimming pared 2 bases from V and 4 bases from J, leaving 0 bases between.